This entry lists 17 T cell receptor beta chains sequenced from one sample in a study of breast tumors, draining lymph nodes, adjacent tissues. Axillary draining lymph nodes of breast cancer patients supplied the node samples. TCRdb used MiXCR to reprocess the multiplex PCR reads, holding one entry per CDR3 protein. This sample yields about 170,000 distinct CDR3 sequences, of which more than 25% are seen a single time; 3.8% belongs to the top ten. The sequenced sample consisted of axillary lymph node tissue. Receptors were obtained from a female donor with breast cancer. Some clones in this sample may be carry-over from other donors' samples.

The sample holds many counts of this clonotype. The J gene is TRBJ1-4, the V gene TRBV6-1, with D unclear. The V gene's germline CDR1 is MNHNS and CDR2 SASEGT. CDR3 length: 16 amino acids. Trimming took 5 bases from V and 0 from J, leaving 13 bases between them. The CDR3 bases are TGTGCCAGCAGTTCCCCGTCACGGGCAACTAATGAAAAACTGTTTTTT. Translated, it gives CASSSPSRATNEKLFF.

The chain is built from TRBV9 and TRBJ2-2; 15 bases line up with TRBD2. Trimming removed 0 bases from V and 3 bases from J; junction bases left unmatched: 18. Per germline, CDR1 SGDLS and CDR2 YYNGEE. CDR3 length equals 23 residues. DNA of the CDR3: TGTGCCAGCAGCGTAGCTCGTAGTGACCAAGGACTAGCGGGAGGGCCGGACACCGGGGAGCTGTTTTTT. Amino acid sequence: CASSVARSDQGLAGGPDTGELFF.

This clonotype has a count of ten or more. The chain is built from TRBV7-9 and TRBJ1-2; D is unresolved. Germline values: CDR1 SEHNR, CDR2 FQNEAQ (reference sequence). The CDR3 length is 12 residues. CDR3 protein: CASGSTNYGYTF. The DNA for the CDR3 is TGTGCGAGTGGTTCCACTAACTATGGCTACACCTTC.

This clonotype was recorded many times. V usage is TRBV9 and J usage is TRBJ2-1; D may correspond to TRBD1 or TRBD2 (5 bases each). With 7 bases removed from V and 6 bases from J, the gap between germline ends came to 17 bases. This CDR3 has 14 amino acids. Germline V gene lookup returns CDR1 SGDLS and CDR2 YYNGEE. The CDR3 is CASGTPRGSNEQFF. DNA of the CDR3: TGTGCCAGCGGGACCCCGAGAGGGTCCAATGAGCAGTTCTTC.

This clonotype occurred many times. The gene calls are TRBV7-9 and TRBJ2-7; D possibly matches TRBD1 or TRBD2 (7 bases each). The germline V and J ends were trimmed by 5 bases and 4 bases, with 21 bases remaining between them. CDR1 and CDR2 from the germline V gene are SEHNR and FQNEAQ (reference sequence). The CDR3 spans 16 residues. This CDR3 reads CASSPRGGTAFYEQYF. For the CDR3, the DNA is TGTGCCAGCAGCCCCAGGGGGGGGACAGCTTTTTACGAGCAGTACTTC.

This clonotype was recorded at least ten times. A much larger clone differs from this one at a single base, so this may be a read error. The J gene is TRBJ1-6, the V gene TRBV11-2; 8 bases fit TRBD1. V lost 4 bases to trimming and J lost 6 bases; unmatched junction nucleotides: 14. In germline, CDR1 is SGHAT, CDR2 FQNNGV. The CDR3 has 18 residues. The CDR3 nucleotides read TGTGCCAGCAGCTCCCCGGGACAGGCGCCGCCCATTAATTCACCCCTCCACTTT. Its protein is CASSSPGQAPPINSPLHF.

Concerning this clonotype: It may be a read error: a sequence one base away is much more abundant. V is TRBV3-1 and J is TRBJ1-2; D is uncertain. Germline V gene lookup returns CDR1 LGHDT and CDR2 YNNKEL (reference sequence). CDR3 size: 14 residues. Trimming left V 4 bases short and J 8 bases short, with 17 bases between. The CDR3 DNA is TGTGCCAGCAGCCGAGGTCGCCTGGTCGGCGGCTACACCTTC. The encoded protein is CASSRGRLVGGYTF.

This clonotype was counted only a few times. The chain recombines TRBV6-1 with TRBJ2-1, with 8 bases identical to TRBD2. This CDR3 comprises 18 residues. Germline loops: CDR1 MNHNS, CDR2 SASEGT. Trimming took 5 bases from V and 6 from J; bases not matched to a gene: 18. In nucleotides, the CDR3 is TGTGCCAGCAGTCAACCCGGGGCGGGGGGCCCCTATACCAATGAGCAGTTCTTC. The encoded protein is CASSQPGAGGPYTNEQFF.

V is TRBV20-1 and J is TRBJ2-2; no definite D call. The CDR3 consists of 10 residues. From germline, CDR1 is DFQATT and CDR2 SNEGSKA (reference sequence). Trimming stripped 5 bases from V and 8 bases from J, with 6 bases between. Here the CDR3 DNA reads TGCAGTGCTGATACAGGGGAGCTGTTTTTT. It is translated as CSADTGELFF.

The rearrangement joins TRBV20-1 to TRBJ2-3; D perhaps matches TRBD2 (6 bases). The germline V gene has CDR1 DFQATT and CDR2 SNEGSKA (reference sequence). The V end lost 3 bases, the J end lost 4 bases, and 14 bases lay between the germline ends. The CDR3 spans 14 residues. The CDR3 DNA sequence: TGCAGTGCTAGGGGCCCACGGGAGCCAGATACGCAGTATTTT. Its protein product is CSARGPREPDTQYF.

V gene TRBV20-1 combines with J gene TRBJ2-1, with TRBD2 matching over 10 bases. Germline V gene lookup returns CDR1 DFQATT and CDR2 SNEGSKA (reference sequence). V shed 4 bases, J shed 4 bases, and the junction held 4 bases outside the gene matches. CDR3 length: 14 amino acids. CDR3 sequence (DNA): TGCAGTGCTACTCTAGCGGGAGTTTACAATGAGCAGTTCTTC. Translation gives CSATLAGVYNEQFF.

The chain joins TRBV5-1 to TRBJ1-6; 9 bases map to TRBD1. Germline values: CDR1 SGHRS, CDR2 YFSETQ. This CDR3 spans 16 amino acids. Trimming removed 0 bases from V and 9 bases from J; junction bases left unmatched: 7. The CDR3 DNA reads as TGCGCCAGCAGCTTGGTAGCCGGGACAGGGAGTTCACCCCTCCACTTT. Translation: CASSLVAGTGSSPLHF.

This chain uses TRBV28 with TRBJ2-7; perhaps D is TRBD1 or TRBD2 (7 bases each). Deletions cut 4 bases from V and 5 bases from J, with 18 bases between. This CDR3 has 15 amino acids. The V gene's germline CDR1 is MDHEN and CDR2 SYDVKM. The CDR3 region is CASSSPQGGKHEQYF. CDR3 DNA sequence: TGTGCCAGCAGTTCCCCGCAGGGGGGGAAGCACGAGCAGTACTTC.

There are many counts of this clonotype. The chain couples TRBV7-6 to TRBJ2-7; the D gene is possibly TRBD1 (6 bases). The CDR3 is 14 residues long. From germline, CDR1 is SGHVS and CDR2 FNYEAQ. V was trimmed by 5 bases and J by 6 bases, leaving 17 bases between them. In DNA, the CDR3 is TGTGCCAGCAGCGCATCAGGGGTGGGCGGCGAGCAGTACTTC. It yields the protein CASSASGVGGEQYF. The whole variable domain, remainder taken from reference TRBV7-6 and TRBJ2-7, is GAGVSQSPRYKVTKRGQDVALRCDPISGHVSLYWYRQALGQGPEFLTYFNYEAQQDKSGLPNDRFSAERPEGSISTLTIQRTEQRDSAMYRCASSASGVGGEQYFGPGTRLTVT.

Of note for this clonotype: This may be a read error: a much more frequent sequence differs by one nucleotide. CDR3 nucleotide sequence: TGTGCCAGCCGCCAGGAGAGGGATGACGAGCAGTACTTC. Amino acid sequence: CASRQERDDEQYF. The rearrangement uses TRBV4-2 and TRBJ2-7; maybe TRBD2 (5 bases). The CDR3 consists of 13 residues. CDR1 and CDR2 (germline): LGHNA, YNFKEQ.

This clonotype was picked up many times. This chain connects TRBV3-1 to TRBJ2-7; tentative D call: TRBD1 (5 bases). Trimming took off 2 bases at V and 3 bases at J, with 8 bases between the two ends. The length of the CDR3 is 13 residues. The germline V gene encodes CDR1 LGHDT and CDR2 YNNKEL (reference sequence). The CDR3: CASSQYRFYEQYF. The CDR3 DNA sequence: TGTGCCAGCAGCCAATACAGGTTCTACGAGCAGTACTTC.

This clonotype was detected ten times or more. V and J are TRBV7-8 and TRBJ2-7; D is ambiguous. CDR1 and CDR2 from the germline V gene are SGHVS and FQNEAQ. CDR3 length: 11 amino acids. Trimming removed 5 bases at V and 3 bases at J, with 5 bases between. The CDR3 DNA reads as TGTGCCAGCAGCCCCTACTACGAGCAGTACTTC. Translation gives CASSPYYEQYF.